This TCR beta chain was sequenced in a study of Graves' ophthalmopathy and Graves' hyperthyroidism. General study results and limits: Built on 13 signatures, a model told ophthalmopathy apart from stable hyperthyroidism with approximately 85% sensitivity and almost 84% specificity. With a specificity of roughly 72% and a sensitivity of over 65%, the model predicted ophthalmopathy progression.

This clonotype was seen ten or more times. Its cognate antigen is unknown. RNA served as the template for amplifying TCR beta CDR3 regions. First-round RT-PCR with HTBI primers preceded a second-round multiplex PCR. One entry per CDR3 protein, called by TCRdb with MiXCR from the multiplex PCR reads. The table records under 350,000 distinct CDR3 sequences, 15% to 20% of them present only once. This CDR3 comprises 16 residues. Trimming removed 4 bases at V and 3 bases at J, with 19 bases between. Per germline, CDR1 SGHAT and CDR2 FQDESV (reference sequence). In donors with ophthalmopathy, activity was moderate-to-severe, with CAS ≥3, NOSPECS ≥4 and duration under 3 months. Excluded were patients with other autoimmune diseases, uncontrolled infections, pregnancy or lactation.

Sequenced: peripheral blood. This clonotype was sampled from an adult man with Graves' ophthalmopathy. This chain connects TRBV11-1 to TRBJ2-7, with D unresolved. The CDR3: CASSSTTEVGYYEQYF. The CDR3 DNA reads TGTGCCAGCAGCTCAACGACCGAAGTGGGTTACTACGAGCAGTACTTC.